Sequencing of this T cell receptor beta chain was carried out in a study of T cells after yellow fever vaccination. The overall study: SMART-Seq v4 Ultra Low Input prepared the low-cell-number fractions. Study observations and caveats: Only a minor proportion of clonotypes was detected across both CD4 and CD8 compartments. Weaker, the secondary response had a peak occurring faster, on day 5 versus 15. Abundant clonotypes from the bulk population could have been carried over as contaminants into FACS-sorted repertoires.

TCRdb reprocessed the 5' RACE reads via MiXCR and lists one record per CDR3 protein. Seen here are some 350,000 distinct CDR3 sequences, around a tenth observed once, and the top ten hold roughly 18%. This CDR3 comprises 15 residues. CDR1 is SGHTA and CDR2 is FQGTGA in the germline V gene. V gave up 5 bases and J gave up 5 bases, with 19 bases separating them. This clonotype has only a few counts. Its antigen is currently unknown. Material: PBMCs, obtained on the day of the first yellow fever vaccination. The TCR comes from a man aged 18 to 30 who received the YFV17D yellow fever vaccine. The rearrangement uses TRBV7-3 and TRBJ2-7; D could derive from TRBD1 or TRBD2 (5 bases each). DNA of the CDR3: TGTGCCAGCAGCCCTCCCGTGGGGGACCCACACGAGCAGTACTTC. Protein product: CASSPPVGDPHEQYF.